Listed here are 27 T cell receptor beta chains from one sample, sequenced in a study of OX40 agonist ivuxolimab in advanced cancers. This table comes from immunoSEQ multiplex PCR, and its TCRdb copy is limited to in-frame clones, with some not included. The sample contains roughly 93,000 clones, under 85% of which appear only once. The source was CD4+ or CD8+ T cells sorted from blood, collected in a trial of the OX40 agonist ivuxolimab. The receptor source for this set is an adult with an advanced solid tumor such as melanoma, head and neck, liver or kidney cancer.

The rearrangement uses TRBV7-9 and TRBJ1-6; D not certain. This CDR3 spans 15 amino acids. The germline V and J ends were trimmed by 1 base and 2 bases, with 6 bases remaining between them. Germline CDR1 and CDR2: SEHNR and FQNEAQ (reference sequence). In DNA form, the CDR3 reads TGTGCCAGCAGCTTAGACCGGGCCTATAATTCACCCCTCCACTTT. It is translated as CASSLDRAYNSPLHF.

CDR3 region: CASSRGQGADEQFF. As DNA, the CDR3 is TGTGCCAGCAGCCGGGGACAGGGGGCAGATGAGCAGTTCTTC. The chain combines TRBV11-3 with TRBJ2-1; 12 nucleotides match TRBD1. CDR1 SGHNT and CDR2 YENEEA come from the germline V gene. This CDR3 is built from 14 residues. The V segment lost 5 bases and the J segment 8 bases; nucleotides outside the gene matches: 4.

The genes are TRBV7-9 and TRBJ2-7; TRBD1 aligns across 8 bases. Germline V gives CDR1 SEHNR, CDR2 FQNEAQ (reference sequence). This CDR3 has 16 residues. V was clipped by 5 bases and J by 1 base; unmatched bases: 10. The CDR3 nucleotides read TGTGCCAGCAGCCCCCCCGACAGGGGAACGTCCTACGAGCAGTACTTC. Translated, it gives CASSPPDRGTSYEQYF.

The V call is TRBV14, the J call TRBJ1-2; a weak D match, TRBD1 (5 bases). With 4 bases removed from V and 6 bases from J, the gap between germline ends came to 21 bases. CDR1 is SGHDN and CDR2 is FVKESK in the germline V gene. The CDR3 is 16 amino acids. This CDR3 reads CASSPVRTNYFNGYTF. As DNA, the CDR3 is TGTGCCAGCAGCCCCGTCAGGACAAATTACTTCAATGGCTACACCTTC. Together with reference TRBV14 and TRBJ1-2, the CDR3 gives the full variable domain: EAGVTQFPSHSVIEKGQTVTLRCDPISGHDNLYWYRRVMGKEIKFLLHFVKESKQDESGMPNNRFLAERTGGTYSTLKVQPAELEDSGVYFCASSPVRTNYFNGYTFGSGTRLTVV.

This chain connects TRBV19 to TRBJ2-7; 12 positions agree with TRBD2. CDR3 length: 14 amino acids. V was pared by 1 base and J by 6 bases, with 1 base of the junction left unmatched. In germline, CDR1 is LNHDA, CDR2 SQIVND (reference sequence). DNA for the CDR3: TGTGCCAGTAGTATAGCACTAGCGGGGGGCGAGCAGTACTTC. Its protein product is CASSIALAGGEQYF. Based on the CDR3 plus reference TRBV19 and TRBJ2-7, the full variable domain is DGGITQSPKYLFRKEGQNVTLSCEQNLNHDAMYWYRQDPGQGLRLIYYSQIVNDFQKGDIAEGYSVSREKKESFPLTVTSAQKNPTAFYLCASSIALAGGEQYFGPGTRLTVT.

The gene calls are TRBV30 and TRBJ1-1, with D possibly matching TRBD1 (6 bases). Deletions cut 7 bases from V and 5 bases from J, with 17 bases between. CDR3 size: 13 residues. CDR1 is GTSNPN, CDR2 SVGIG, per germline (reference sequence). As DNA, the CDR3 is TGTGCCTATTCCCAGGGGTCGAAAACTGAAGCTTTCTTT. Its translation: CAYSQGSKTEAFF.

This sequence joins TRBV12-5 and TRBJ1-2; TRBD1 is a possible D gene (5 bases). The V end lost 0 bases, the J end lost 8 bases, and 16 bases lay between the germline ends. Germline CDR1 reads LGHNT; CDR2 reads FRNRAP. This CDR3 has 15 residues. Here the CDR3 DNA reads TGTGCTAGTGGTTTGGTACCCCTCAGGGAGGGAGGCTACACCTTC. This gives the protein CASGLVPLREGGYTF.

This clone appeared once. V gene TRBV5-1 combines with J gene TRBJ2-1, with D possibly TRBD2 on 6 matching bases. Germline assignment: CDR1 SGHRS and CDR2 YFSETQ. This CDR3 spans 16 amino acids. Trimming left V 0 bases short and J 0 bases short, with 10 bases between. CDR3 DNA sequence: TGCGCCAGCAGCTTGGGGGATAGCGGCTCCTACAATGAGCAGTTCTTC. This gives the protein CASSLGDSGSYNEQFF.

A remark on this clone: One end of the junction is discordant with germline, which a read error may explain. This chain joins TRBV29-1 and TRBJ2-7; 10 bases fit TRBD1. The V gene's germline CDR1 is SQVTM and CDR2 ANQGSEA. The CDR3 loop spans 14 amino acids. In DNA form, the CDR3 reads TGCGGCGTTGAGGGGACAGGGGTCTCCTACGAGCAGTACTTC. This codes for CGVEGTGVSYEQYF.

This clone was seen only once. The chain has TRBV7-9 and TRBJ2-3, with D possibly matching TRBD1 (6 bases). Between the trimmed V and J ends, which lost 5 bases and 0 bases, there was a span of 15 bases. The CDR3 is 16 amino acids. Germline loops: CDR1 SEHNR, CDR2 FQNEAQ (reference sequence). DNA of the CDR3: TGTGCCAGCAGCCCGTCGGACAGCGCTAGCACAGATACGCAGTATTTT. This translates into CASSPSDSASTDTQYF.

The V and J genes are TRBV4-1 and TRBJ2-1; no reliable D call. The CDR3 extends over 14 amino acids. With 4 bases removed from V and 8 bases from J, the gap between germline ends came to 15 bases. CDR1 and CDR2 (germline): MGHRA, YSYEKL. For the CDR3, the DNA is TGCGCCAGCAGCCTGTCACTTCCGGCGGATGAGCAGTTCTTC. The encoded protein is CASSLSLPADEQFF.

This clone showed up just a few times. CDR3 sequence (DNA): TGCGCCAGCATCCCAGGGTGTCAGCCCCAGCATTTT. As protein: CASIPGCQPQHF. This chain links TRBV10-1 with TRBJ1-5; D might be TRBD1 (5 bases). Germline values: CDR1 WNHNN, CDR2 SYGVQD (reference sequence). This CDR3 is built from 12 residues. The V and J ends lost 7 bases and 6 bases respectively, with 10 bases between them.

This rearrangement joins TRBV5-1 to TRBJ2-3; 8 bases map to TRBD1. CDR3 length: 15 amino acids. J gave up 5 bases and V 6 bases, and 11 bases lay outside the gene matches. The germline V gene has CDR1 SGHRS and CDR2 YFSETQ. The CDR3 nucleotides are TGCGCCAGCACTATCGGACAGGGAGCAGGAGATACGCAGTATTTT. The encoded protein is CASTIGQGAGDTQYF.

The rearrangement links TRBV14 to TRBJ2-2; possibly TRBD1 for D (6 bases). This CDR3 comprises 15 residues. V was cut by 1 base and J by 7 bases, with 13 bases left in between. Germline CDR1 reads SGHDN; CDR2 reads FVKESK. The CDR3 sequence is CASSQVQGPGGELFF. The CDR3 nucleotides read TGTGCCAGCAGCCAAGTACAGGGCCCTGGCGGGGAGCTGTTTTTT.

The CDR3 loop reads CASSLSGQGARHYEQYF. For the CDR3, the DNA is TGTGCCAGCAGCCTTTCGGGACAGGGGGCTCGGCACTACGAGCAGTACTTC. This chain links TRBV5-4 with TRBJ2-7; 12 positions match TRBD1. Germline assignment: CDR1 SGHNT and CDR2 YYREEE (reference sequence). The V segment lost 4 bases and the J segment 3 bases; nucleotides outside the gene matches: 11. The CDR3 has 17 residues.

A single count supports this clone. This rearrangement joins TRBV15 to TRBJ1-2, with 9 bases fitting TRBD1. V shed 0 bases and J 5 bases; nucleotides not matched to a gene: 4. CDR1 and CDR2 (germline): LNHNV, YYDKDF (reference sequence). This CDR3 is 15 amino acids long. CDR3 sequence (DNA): TGTGCCACCAGCAGAGATCGGACAGGGGATTATGGCTACACCTTC. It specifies CATSRDRTGDYGYTF.

The CDR3 nucleotides read TGCAGCGCGGCGACAGATTCCTACGAGCAGTACTTC. It specifies CSAATDSYEQYF. This chain joins TRBV29-1 and TRBJ2-7; D is possibly TRBD1 (5 bases). CDR1 and CDR2 from the germline V gene are SQVTM and ANQGSEA. The germline V and J ends were trimmed by 7 bases and 1 base, with 11 bases remaining between them. The CDR3 has 12 amino acids.

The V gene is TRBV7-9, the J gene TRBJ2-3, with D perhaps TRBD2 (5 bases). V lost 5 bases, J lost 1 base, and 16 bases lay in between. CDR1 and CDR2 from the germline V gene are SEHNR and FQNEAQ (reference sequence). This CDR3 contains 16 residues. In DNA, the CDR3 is TGTGCCAGCAGCACCTCGGGGTCGTTGGGCACAGATACGCAGTATTTT. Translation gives CASSTSGSLGTDTQYF.

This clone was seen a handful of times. The CDR3 sequence is CASSIGRASGNTIYF. The CDR3 DNA sequence: TGTGCCAGTAGTATCGGAAGAGCTTCTGGAAACACCATATATTTT. V usage is TRBV19 and J usage is TRBJ1-3, with D unclear. Germline V gene lookup returns CDR1 LNHDA and CDR2 SQIVND (reference sequence). V lost 3 bases to trimming and J lost 1 base, with 10 bases between them. The CDR3 contains 15 residues. The variable domain in full, completed from reference TRBV19 and TRBJ1-3, reads DGGITQSPKYLFRKEGQNVTLSCEQNLNHDAMYWYRQDPGQGLRLIYYSQIVNDFQKGDIAEGYSVSREKKESFPLTVTSAQKNPTAFYLCASSIGRASGNTIYFGEGSWLTVV.

The DNA of the CDR3 is TGTGCCAGCAGTGACTGGACAGGGCTTTCCTATGGCTACACCTTC. Protein sequence: CASSDWTGLSYGYTF. The chain has TRBV6-1 and TRBJ1-2, with 8 bases matching TRBD1. Germline CDR1 and CDR2: MNHNS and SASEGT. Losses at the gene ends were 3 bases for V and 4 bases for J; bases not matched to a gene: 7. The CDR3 consists of 15 residues.

CDR3 bases: TGTGCCAGCAGCGTCCAGAACACTGAAGCTTTCTTT. Its translation is CASSVQNTEAFF. V gene TRBV5-6 combines with J gene TRBJ1-1; D ambiguous. The CDR3 spans 12 residues. Trimming took 4 bases from V and 1 from J, leaving 5 bases between them. Germline-derived CDR1 and CDR2 are SGHDT and YYEEEE.

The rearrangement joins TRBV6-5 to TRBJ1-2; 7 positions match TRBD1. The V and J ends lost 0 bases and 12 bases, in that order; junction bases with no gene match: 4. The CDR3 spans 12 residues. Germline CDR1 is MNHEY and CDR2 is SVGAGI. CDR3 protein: CASSYSGGADTF. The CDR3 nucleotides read TGTGCCAGCAGTTACTCAGGGGGCGCAGACACCTTC.

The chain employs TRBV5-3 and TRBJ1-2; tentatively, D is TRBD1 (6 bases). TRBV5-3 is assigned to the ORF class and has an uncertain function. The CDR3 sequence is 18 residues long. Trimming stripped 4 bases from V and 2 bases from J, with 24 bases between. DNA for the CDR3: TGTGCCAGAAGCCCACCTACGGACCAGGGGTTAAGGAACTATGGCTACACCTTC. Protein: CARSPPTDQGLRNYGYTF.

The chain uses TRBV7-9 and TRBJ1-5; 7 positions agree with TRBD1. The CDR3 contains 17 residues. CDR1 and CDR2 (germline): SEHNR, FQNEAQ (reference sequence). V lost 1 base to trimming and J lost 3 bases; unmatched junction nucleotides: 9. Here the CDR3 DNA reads TGTGCCAGCAGCTTAGGGTACGGGCAGGGGGACAATCAGCCCCAGCATTTT. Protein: CASSLGYGQGDNQPQHF.

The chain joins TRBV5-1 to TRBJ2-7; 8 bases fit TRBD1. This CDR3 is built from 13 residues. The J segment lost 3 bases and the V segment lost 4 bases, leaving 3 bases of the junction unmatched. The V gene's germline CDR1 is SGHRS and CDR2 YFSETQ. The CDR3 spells CASSRDRNYEQYF. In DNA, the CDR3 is TGCGCCAGCAGCAGGGACAGGAACTACGAGCAGTACTTC.

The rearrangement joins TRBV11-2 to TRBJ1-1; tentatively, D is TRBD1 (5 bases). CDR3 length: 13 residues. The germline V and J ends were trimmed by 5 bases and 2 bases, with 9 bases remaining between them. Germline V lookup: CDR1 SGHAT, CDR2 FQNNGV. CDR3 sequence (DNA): TGTGCCAGCAGCCCGTGGGACAACACTGAAGCTTTCTTT. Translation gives CASSPWDNTEAFF.

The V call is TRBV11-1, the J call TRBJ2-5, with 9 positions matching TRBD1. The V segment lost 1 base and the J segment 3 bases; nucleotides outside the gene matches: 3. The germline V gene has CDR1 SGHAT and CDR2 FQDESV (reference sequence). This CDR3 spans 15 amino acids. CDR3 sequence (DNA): TGTGCCAGCAGCTTAGGCTGGGACAGGGAAGAGACCCAGTACTTC. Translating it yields CASSLGWDREETQYF.